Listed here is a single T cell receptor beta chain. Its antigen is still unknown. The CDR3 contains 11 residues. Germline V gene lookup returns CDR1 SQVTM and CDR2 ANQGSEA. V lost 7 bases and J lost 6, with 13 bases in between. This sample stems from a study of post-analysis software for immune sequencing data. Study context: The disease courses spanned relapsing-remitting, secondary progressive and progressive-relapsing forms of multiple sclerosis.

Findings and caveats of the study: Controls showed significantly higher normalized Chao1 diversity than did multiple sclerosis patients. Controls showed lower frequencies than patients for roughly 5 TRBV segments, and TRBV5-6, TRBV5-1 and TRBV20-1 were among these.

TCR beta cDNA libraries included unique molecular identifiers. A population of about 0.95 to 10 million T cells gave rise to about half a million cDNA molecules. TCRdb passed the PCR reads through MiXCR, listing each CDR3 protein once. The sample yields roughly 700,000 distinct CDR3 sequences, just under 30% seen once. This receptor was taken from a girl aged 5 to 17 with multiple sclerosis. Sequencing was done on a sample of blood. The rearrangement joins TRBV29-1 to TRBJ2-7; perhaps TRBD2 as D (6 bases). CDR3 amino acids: CSASLGGEQYF. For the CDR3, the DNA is TGCAGCGCCTCGCTGGGGGGCGAGCAGTACTTC.